The clone carrying this T cell receptor beta chain appeared many times. This record belongs to a study of blood T cell repertoires in COVID-19. Study summary: Whether acute or convalescent, the COVID-19 samples came from the United States, Italy and Spain.

Measured with immunoSEQ multiplex PCR; TCRdb has only the in-frame clones, and not every one. In the table there are 250,000 to 300,000 clones, roughly 84% of which are singletons. The sequence derives from a man between 45 and 60 years old who had recovered from COVID-19. Sequenced material: PBMCs or T cells enriched from blood (not recorded which).

DNA of the CDR3: TGTGCCAGCAGCCCTAAGAGCCAGGGGGCGATGGACTTCTACTATGGCTACACCTTC. This translates into CASSPKSQGAMDFYYGYTF. The chain links TRBV11-2 to TRBJ1-2; 8 bases match TRBD1. V lost 5 bases, J lost 3 bases, and 20 bases stayed unmatched. Germline assignment: CDR1 SGHAT and CDR2 FQNNGV. The CDR3 totals 19 residues.